This passage covers 8 T cell receptor beta chains from one sample sequenced in a study of memory CD4+ T cells and cytomegalovirus serostatus (dated by TCRdb to between 2019 and 2020). Library generation was performed with the immunoSEQ multiplex PCR assay. TCRdb re-hosts the immuneACCESS table, in-frame sequences only. Its copies lack some clones; in the studies checked, an unresolved V gene accounts for under half of them, and the cause for the rest is not known. The sample table shows 50,000 to 70,000 clones, and more than 60% are seen once. 0.65% to 0.9% of the sample is held by the ten biggest clonotypes. A FACSAria II was used to sort memory CD4+ T cells, defined as single viable CD3+CD4+CD8-CD45RO+ cells. Source material: memory CD4+ T cells from blood. The origin of the receptors is an adult in good health and CMV-seronegative.

The V and J genes are TRBV18 and TRBJ1-1; no reliable D call. Germline-derived CDR1 and CDR2 are KGHSH and LQKENI. V lost 6 bases, J lost 0 bases, and 14 bases lay in between. This CDR3 comprises 15 residues. DNA of the CDR3: TGTGCCAGCTCCCCGGAGAGACTGGTGAACACTGAAGCTTTCTTT. Translating gives CASSPERLVNTEAFF.

The chain couples TRBV7-2 to TRBJ1-2, with no clear D. CDR3 length: 13 residues. V lost 1 base to trimming and J lost 8 bases, with 11 bases between them. In germline, CDR1 is SGHTA, CDR2 FQGNSA. For the CDR3, the DNA is TGTGCCAGCAGCTTAGGTTCTGGGTACGGCTACACCTTC. Amino acids: CASSLGSGYGYTF.

This chain links TRBV2 with TRBJ2-1; D may be TRBD2 (6 bases). The CDR3 runs to 15 residues. The germline CDR1 and CDR2 sequences are SNHLY and FYNNEI. Between the trimmed V and J ends, which lost 5 bases and 4 bases, there was a span of 15 bases. This CDR3 reads CASSPSWEVYNEQFF. The CDR3 nucleotides read TGTGCCAGCAGTCCCAGTTGGGAGGTTTACAATGAGCAGTTCTTC.

This clone has a handful of counts. The chain combines TRBV5-4 with TRBJ2-2, with 9 positions matching TRBD2. Germline CDR1 and CDR2: SGHNT and YYREEE (reference sequence). This CDR3 has 15 residues. Losses at the gene ends were 4 bases for V and 4 bases for J; bases not matched to a gene: 5. The DNA for the CDR3 is TGTGCCAGCAGCGAGGGACTAGCTATCACCGGGGAGCTGTTTTTT. It is translated as CASSEGLAITGELFF.

The rearrangement links TRBV5-1 to TRBJ2-1; 11 nucleotides agree with TRBD1. V shed 3 bases, J shed 6 bases, and the junction held 5 bases outside the gene matches. The germline V gene encodes CDR1 SGHRS and CDR2 YFSETQ. CDR3 size: 15 residues. The CDR3 DNA follows: TGCGCCAGCAGCTCGGGACAGGGGGTTGTCAATGAGCAGTTCTTC. Its protein is CASSSGQGVVNEQFF.

The chain couples TRBV5-1 to TRBJ1-2; 12 positions agree with TRBD1. The germline V gene has CDR1 SGHRS and CDR2 YFSETQ. The junction had 7 bases not matched to a gene; V was cut back by 3 bases and J by 4 bases. There are 16 residues in the CDR3. CDR3 in DNA: TGCGCCAGCAGCTCGGGACAGGGGGCTGTTAGCTATGGCTACACCTTC. Its protein is CASSSGQGAVSYGYTF.

In DNA, the CDR3 is TGTGCCAGCAGCGTAGAGGGGACAGGGGGACCGGTGCAGTACTTC. Translating it yields CASSVEGTGGPVQYF. The chain links TRBV9 to TRBJ2-7, with 11 bases lining up with TRBD1. Unmatched junction bases numbered 8, after V lost 0 bases and J lost 9 bases. The CDR3 has 15 amino acids. Germline CDR1 and CDR2: SGDLS and YYNGEE.

This chain joins TRBV7-2 and TRBJ1-5, with 7 bases fitting TRBD1. This CDR3 spans 15 amino acids. V was clipped by 5 bases and J by 8 bases; unmatched bases: 12. Looked up from germline, CDR1 is SGHTA and CDR2 is FQGNSA. The CDR3 DNA follows: TGTGCCAGCAGCCCAGGGGGAAGGGGGCGTGAGCCCCAGCATTTT. Its protein product is CASSPGGRGREPQHF.